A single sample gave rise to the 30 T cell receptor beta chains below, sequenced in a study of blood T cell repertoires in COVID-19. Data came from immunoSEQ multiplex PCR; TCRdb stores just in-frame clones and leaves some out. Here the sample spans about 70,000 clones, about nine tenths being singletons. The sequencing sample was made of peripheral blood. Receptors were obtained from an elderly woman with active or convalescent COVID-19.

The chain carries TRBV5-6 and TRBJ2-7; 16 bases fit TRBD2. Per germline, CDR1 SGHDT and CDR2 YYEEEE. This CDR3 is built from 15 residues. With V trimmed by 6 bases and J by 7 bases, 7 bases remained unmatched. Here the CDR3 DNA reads TGTGCCAGCATGGGACTAGCGGGGGGGATGCGGGAGCAGTACTTC. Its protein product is CASMGLAGGMREQYF. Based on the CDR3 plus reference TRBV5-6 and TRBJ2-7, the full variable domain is DAGVTQSPTHLIKTRGQQVTLRCSPKSGHDTVSWYQQALGQGPQFIFQYYEEEERQRGNFPDRFSGHQFPNYSSELNVNALLLGDSALYLCASMGLAGGMREQYFGPGTRLTVT.

The CDR3 reads CASSYGSYGLAGVSGNTQYF. The DNA of the CDR3 is TGTGCCAGCAGTTACGGCTCCTATGGACTAGCGGGGGTAAGCGGGAATACGCAGTATTTT. J is TRBJ2-3 and V is TRBV6-2 or TRBV6-3; 13 bases line up with TRBD2. The germline CDR1 and CDR2 sequences are MNHEY and SVGEGT. The length of the CDR3 is 20 residues. V dropped 2 bases and J dropped 7; count of bases not matched to a gene: 18.

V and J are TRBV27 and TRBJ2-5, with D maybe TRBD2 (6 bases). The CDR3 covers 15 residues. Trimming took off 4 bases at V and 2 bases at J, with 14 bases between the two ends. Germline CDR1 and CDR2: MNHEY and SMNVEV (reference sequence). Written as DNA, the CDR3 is TGTGCCAGCAGTTGGACCGGAGGGCGACAAGAGACCCAGTACTTC. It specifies CASSWTGGRQETQYF.

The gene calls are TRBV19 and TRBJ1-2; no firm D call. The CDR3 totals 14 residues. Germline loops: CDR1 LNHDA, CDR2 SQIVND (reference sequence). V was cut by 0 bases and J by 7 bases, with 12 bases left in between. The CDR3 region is CASSIEVVGFGYTF. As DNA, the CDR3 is TGTGCCAGTAGTATAGAGGTCGTCGGGTTTGGCTACACCTTC.

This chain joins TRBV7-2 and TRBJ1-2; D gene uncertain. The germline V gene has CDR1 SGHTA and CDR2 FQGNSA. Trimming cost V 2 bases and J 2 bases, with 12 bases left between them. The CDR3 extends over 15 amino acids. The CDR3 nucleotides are TGTGCCAGCAGCTTAAGGACTTTTTTAAACTATGGCTACACCTTC. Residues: CASSLRTFLNYGYTF.

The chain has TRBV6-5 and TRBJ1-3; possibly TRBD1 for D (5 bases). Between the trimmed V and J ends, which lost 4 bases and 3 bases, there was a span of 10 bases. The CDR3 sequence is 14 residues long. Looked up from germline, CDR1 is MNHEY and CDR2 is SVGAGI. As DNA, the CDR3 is TGTGCCAGCAGTTTGTCGGGGGTTGGAAACACCATATATTTT. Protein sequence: CASSLSGVGNTIYF.

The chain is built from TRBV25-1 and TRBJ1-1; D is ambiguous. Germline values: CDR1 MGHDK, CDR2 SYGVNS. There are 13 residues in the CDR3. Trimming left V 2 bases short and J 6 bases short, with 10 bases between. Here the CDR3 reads CASSEPGISEAFF. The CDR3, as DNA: TGTGCCAGCAGTGAACCAGGTATCTCTGAAGCTTTCTTT.

The CDR3 DNA reads TGTGCCAGCAGTTACGGGACAGAAGATAATGAGCAGTTCTTC. Residues: CASSYGTEDNEQFF. This sequence joins TRBV6-5 and TRBJ2-1, with 7 bases identical to TRBD1. Germline loops: CDR1 MNHEY, CDR2 SVGAGI. The V and J ends lost 2 bases and 7 bases, in that order; junction bases with no gene match: 5. The CDR3 contains 14 residues.

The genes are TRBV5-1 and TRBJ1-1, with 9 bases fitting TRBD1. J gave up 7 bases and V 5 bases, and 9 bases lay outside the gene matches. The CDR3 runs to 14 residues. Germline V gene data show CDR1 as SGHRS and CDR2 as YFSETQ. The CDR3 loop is CASSRGPGQGEAFF. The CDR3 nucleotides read TGCGCCAGCAGTAGGGGACCGGGACAGGGTGAAGCTTTCTTT.

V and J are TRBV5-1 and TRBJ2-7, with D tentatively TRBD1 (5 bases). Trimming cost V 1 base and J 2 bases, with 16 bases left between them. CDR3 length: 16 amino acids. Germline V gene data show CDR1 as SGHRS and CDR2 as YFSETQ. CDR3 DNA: TGCGCCAGCAGCTTGAGTCCCGCAGGGATCGCCTACGAGCAGTACTTC. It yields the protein CASSLSPAGIAYEQYF.

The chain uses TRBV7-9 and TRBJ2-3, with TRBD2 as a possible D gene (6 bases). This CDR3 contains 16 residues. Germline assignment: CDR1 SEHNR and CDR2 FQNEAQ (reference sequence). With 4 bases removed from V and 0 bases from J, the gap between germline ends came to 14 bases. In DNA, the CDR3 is TGTGCCAGCAGCTCGGCGGGGAGATTAAGCACAGATACGCAGTATTTT. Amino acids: CASSSAGRLSTDTQYF.

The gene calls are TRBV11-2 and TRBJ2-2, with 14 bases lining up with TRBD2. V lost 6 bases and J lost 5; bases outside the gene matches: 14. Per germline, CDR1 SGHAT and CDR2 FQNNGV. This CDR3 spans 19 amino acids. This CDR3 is CASRTGLAGGAPTTGELFF. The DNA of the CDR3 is TGTGCCAGCAGGACCGGACTAGCGGGGGGCGCTCCGACAACCGGGGAGCTGTTTTTT.

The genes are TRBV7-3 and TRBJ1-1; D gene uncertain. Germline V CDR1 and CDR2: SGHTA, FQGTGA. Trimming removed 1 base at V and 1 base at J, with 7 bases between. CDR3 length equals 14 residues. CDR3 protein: CASSLNAGNTEAFF. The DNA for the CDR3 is TGTGCCAGCAGCTTAAATGCAGGGAACACTGAAGCTTTCTTT.

The CDR3, as DNA: TGTGCCAGCAGTTTCCGTTACAGGATGAGCAATGAGCAGTTCTTC. Amino acid sequence: CASSFRYRMSNEQFF. This rearrangement joins TRBV28 to TRBJ2-1; D is perhaps TRBD1 (5 bases). Trimming shortened V by 3 bases and J by 6 bases, and 15 bases separated the two germline ends. Germline V gene lookup returns CDR1 MDHEN and CDR2 SYDVKM. This CDR3 is built from 15 residues.

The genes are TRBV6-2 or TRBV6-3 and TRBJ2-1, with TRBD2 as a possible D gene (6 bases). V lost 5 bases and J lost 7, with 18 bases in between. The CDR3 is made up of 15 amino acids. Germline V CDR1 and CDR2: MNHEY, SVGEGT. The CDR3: CASSHPGLESNEQFF. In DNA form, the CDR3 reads TGTGCCAGCAGTCACCCGGGACTGGAAAGTAATGAGCAGTTCTTC.

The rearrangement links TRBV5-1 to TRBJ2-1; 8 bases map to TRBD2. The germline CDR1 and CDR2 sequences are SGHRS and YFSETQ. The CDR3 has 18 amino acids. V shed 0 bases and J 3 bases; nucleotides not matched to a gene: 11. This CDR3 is CASSLERERYLSYNEQFF. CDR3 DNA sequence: TGCGCCAGCAGCTTGGAGCGGGAGCGTTACTTGAGCTACAATGAGCAGTTCTTC.

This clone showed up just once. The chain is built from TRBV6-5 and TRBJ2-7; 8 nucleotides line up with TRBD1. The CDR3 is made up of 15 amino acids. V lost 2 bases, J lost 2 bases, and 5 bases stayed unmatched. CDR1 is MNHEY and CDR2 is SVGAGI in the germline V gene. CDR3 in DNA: TGTGCCAGCAGTTACCGGACAGGGATTACCTACGAGCAGTACTTC. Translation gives CASSYRTGITYEQYF.

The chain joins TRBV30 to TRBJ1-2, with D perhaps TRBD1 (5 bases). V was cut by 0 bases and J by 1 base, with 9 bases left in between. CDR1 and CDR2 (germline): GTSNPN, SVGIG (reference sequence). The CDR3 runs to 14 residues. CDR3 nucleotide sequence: TGTGCCTGGAGTGTACTCCAGGGTAACTATGGCTACACCTTC. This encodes CAWSVLQGNYGYTF.

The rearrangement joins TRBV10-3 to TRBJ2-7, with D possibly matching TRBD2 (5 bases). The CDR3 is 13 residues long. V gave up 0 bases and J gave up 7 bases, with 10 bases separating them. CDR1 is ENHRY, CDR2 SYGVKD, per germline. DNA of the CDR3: TGTGCCATCAGTGAGTCGGAGGCGAGGGAGCAGTACTTC. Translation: CAISESEAREQYF.

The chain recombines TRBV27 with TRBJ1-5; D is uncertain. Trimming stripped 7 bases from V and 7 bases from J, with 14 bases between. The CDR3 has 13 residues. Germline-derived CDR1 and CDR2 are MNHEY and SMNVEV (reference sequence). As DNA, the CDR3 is TGTGCCAGCACCAAAGGGAGTGGACAGCCCCAGCATTTT. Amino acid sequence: CASTKGSGQPQHF.

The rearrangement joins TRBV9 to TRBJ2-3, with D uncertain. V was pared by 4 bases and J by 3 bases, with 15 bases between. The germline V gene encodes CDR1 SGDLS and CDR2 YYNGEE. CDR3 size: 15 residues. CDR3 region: CASSPRHTRTDTQYF. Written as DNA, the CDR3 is TGTGCCAGCAGCCCCCGGCACACGAGGACAGATACGCAGTATTTT.

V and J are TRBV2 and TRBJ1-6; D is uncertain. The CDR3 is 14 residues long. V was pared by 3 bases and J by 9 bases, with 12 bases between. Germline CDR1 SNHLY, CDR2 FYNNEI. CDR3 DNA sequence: TGTGCCAGCAGTGATCTGCAGCGAATTTCACCCCTCCACTTT. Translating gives CASSDLQRISPLHF.

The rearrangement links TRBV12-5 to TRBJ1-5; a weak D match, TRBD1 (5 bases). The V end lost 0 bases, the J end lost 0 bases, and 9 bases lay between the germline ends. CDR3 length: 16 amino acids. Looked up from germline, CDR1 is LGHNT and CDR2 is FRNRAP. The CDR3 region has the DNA TGTGCTAGTGGTTTGGTCTCACAGGATAGCAATCAGCCCCAGCATTTT. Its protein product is CASGLVSQDSNQPQHF.

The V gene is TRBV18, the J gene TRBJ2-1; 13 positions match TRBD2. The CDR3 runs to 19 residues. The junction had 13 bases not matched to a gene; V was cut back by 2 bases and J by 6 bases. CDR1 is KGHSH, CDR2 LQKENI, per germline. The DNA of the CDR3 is TGTGCCAGCTCACCATACCTCGCGACTAGCGGGGGGAATGGCAATGAGCAGTTCTTC. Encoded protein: CASSPYLATSGGNGNEQFF. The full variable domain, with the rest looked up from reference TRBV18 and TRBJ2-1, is NAGVMQNPRHLVRRRGQEARLRCSPMKGHSHVYWYRQLPEEGLKFMVYLQKENIIDESGMPKERFSAEFPKEGPSILRIQQVVRGDSAAYFCASSPYLATSGGNGNEQFFGPGTRLTVL.

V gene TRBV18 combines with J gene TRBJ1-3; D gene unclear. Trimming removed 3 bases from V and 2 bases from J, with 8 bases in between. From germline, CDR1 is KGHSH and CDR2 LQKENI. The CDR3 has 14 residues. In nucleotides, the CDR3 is TGTGCCAGCTCACCGTCGGGAACTGGAAACACCATATATTTT. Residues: CASSPSGTGNTIYF.

The chain's CDR3 is CASSLLSGANVLTF. In DNA, the CDR3 is TGTGCCAGCAGCTTACTCTCTGGGGCCAACGTCCTGACTTTC. The V and J genes are TRBV11-2 and TRBJ2-6, with D uncertain. The CDR3 totals 14 residues. Germline CDR1 and CDR2: SGHAT and FQNNGV. V was shortened by 2 bases and J by 0 bases, with 2 bases between the two germline ends.

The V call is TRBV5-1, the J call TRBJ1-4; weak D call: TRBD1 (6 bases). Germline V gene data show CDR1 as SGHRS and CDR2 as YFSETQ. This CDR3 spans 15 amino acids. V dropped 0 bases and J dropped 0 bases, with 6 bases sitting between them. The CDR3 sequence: CASSLEGATNEKLFF. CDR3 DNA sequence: TGCGCCAGCAGCTTGGAGGGGGCAACTAATGAAAAACTGTTTTTT.

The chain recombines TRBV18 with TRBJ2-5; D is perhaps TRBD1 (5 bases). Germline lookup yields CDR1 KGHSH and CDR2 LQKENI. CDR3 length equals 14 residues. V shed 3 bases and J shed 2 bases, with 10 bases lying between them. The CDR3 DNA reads TGTGCCAGCTCACCCGGACAAAGACAAGAGACCCAGTACTTC. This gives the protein CASSPGQRQETQYF.

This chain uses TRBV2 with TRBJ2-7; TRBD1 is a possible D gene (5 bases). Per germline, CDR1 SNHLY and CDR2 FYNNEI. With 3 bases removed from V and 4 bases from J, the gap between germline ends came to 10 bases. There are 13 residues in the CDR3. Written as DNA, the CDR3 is TGTGCCAGCAGTGATGTCAGGGCGTACGAGCAGTACTTC. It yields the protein CASSDVRAYEQYF.

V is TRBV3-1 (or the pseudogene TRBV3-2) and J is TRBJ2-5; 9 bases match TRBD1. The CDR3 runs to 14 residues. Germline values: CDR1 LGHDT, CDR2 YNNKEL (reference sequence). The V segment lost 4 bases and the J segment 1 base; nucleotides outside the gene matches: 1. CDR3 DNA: TGTGCCAGCAGCCGGGACAGGGTCCAAGAGACCCAGTACTTC. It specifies CASSRDRVQETQYF.